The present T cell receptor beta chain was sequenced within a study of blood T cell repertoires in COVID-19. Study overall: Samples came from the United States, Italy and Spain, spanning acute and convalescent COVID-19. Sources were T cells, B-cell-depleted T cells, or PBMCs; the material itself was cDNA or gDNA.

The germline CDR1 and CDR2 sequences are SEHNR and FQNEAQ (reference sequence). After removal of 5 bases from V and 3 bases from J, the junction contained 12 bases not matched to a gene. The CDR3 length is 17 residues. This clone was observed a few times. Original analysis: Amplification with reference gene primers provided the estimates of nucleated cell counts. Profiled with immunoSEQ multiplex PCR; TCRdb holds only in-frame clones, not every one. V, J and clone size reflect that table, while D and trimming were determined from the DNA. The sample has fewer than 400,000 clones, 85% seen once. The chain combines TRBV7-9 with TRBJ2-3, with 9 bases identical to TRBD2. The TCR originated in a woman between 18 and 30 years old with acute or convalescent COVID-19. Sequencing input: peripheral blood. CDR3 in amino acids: CASSPSLGGGATDTQYF. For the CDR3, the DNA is TGTGCCAGCAGCCCCAGCTTGGGCGGGGGGGCGACAGATACGCAGTATTTT.